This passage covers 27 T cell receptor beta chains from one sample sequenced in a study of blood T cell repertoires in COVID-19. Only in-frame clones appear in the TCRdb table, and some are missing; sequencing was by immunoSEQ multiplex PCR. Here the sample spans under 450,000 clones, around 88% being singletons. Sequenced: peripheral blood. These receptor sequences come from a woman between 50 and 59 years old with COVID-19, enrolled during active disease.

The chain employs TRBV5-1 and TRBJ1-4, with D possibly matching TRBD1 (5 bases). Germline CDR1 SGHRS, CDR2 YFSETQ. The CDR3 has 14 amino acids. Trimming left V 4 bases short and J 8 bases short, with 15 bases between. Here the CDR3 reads CASSPGGAGEKLFF. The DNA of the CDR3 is TGCGCCAGCAGCCCCGGTGGGGCGGGGGAAAAACTGTTTTTT.

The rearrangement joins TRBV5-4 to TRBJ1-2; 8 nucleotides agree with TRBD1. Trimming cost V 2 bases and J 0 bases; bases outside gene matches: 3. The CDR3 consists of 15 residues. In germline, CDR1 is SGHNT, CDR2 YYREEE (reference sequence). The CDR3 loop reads CASSLRTGPNYGYTF. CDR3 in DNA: TGTGCCAGCAGCTTACGGACAGGGCCTAACTATGGCTACACCTTC. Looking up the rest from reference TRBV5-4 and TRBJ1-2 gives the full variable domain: ETGVTQSPTHLIKTRGQQVTLRCSSQSGHNTVSWYQQALGQGPQFIFQYYREEENGRGNFPPRFSGLQFPNYSSELNVNALELDDSALYLCASSLRTGPNYGYTFGSGTRLTVV.

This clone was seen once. CDR3 nucleotide sequence: TGTGCCAGCAGTTTCGTGCCCCCCGGGACAGGGGGGGAAAAACTGTTTTTT. As protein: CASSFVPPGTGGEKLFF. The rearrangement uses TRBV27 and TRBJ1-4; 11 positions agree with TRBD1. CDR1 and CDR2 from the germline V gene are MNHEY and SMNVEV (reference sequence). This CDR3 has 17 residues. V lost 3 bases and J lost 8; bases outside the gene matches: 11.

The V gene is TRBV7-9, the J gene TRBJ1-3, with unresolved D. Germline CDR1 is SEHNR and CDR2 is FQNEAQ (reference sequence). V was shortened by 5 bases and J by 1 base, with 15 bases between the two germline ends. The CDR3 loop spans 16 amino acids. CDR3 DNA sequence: TGTGCCAGCAGCCCCATCAGCGTTTGGTCTGGAAACACCATATATTTT. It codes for CASSPISVWSGNTIYF.

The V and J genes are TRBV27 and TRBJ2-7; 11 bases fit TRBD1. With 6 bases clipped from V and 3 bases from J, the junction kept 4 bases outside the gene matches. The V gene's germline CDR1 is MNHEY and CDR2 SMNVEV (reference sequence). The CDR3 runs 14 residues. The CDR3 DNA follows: TGTGCCAGCAGCCGGACAGGGGGCGGCTACGAGCAGTACTTC. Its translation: CASSRTGGGYEQYF.

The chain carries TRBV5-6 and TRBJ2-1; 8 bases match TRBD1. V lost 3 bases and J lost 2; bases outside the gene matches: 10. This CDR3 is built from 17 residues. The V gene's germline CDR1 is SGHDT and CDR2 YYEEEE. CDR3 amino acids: CASSWETGAEPYNEQFF. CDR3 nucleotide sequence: TGTGCCAGCAGCTGGGAGACAGGGGCTGAACCCTACAATGAGCAGTTCTTC.

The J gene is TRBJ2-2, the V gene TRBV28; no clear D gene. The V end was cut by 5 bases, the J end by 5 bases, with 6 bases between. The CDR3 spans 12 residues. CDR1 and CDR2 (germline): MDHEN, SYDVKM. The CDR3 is CASSLLTGELFF. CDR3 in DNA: TGTGCCAGCAGTCTTCTTACCGGGGAGCTGTTTTTT.

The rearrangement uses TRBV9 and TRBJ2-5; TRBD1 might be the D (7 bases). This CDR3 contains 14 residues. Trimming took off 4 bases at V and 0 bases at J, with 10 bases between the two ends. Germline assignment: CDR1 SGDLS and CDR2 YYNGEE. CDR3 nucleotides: TGTGCCAGCAGCCCAGGGGGGAACCAAGAGACCCAGTACTTC. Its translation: CASSPGGNQETQYF. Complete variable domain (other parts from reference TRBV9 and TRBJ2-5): DSGVTQTPKHLITATGQRVTLRCSPRSGDLSVYWYQQSLDQGLQFLIQYYNGEERAKGNILERFSAQQFPDLHSELNLSSLELGDSALYFCASSPGGNQETQYFGPGTRLLVL.

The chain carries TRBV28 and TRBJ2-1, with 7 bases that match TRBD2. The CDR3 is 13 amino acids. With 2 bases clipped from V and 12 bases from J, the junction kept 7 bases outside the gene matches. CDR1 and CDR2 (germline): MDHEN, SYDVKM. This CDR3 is CASSLPGGVGQFF. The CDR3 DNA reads TGTGCCAGCAGTTTACCGGGGGGAGTGGGGCAGTTCTTC.

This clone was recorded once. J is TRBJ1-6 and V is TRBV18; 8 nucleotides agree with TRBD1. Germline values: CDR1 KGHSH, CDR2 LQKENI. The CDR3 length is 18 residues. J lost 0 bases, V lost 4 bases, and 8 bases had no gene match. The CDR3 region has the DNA TGTGCCAGCTCACTCAGGGGGCAGGGGAGCTCCTATAATTCACCCCTCCACTTT. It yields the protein CASSLRGQGSSYNSPLHF.

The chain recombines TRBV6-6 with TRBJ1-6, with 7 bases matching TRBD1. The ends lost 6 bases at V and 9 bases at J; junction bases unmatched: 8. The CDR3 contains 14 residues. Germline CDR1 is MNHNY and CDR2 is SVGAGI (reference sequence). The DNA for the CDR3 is TGTGCCAGCAGGGAGACAGGGCTGGGTTCACCCCTCCACTTT. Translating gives CASRETGLGSPLHF.

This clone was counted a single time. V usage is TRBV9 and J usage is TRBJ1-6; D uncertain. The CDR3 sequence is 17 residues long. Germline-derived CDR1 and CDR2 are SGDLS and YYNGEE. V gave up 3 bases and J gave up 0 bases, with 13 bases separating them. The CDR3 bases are TGTGCCAGCAGCGCCCCCCCGGGGAGCTCCTATAATTCACCCCTCCACTTT. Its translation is CASSAPPGSSYNSPLHF.

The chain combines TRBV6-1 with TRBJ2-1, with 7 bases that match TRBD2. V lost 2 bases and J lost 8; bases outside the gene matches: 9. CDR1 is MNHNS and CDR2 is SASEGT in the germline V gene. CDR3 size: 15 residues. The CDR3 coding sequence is TGTGCCAGCAGTGAACCCCCGGGGGGAAACGATGAGCAGTTCTTC. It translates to CASSEPPGGNDEQFF.

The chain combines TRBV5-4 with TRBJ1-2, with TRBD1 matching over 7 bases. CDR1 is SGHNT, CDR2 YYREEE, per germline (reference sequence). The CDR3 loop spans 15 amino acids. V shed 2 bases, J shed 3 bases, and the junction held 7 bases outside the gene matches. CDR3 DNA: TGTGCCAGCAGCTTCCAGACAGGGTGGGACTATGGCTACACCTTC. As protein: CASSFQTGWDYGYTF.

The CDR3 nucleotides read TGTGCCAGCAGTGACCTGGGACAGAAACCACCCCTCCACTTT. As protein: CASSDLGQKPPLHF. The chain employs TRBV6-1 and TRBJ1-6, with 7 bases aligning to TRBD1. Germline values: CDR1 MNHNS, CDR2 SASEGT. Trimming removed 3 bases from V and 11 bases from J; junction bases left unmatched: 7. This CDR3 region has 14 residues.

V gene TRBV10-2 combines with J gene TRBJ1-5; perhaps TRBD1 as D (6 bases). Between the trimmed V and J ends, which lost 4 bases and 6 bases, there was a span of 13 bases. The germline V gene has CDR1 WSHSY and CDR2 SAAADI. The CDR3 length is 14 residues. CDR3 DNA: TGCGCCAGCAGTGCAAACAGGGTGAGTCAGCCCCAGCATTTT. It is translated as CASSANRVSQPQHF.

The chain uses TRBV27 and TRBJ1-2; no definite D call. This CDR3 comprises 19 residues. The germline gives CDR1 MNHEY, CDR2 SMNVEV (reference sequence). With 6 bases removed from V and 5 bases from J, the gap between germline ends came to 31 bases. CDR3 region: CASSPSGPRRKGSRYGYTF. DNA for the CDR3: TGTGCCAGCAGCCCAAGCGGCCCCCGGAGAAAGGGTTCCAGATATGGCTACACCTTC.

CDR3 sequence (DNA): TGTGCCAACAGACAGGGGGTGAATTCCTACGAGCAGTACTTC. Encoded protein: CANRQGVNSYEQYF. The chain has TRBV19 and TRBJ2-7; TRBD1 matches 9 bases. The germline gives CDR1 LNHDA, CDR2 SQIVND (reference sequence). The CDR3 loop spans 14 amino acids. V was clipped by 10 bases and J by 1 base; unmatched bases: 8.

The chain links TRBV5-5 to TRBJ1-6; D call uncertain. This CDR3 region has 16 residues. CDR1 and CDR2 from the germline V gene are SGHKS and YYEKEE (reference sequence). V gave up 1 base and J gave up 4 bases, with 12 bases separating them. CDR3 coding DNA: TGTGCCAGCAGCTTGTCGCTCGTTCAGTATAATTCACCCCTCCACTTT. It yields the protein CASSLSLVQYNSPLHF.

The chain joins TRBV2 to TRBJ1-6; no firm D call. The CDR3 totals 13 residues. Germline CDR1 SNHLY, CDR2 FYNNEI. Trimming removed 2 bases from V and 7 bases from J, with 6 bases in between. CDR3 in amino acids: CASSEIRNSPLHF. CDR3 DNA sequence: TGTGCCAGCAGTGAAATTCGGAATTCACCCCTCCACTTT. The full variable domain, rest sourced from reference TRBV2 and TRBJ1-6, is EPEVTQTPSHQVTQMGQEVILRCVPISNHLYFYWYRQILGQKVEFLVSFYNNEISEKSEIFDDQFSVERPDGSNFTLKIRSTKLEDSAMYFCASSEIRNSPLHFGNGTRLTVT.

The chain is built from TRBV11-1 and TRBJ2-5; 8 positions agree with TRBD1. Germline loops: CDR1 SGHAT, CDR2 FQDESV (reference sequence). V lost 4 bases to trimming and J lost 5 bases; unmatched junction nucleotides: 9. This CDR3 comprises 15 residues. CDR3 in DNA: TGTGCCAGCAGCTCGTTAACCAGGACAGGGGAGACCCAGTACTTC. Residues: CASSSLTRTGETQYF.

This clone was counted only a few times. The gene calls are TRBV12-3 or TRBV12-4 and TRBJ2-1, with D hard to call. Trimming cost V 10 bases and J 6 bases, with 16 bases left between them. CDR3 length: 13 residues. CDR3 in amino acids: CATRPRRVNEQFF. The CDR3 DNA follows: TGTGCCACCAGACCGCGGAGAGTCAATGAGCAGTTCTTC.

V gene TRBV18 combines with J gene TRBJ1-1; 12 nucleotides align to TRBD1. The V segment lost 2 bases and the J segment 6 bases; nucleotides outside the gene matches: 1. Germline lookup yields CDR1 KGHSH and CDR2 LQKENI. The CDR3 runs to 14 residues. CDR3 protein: CASSPGTGGAEAFF. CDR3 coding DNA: TGTGCCAGCTCACCAGGGACAGGGGGCGCTGAAGCTTTCTTT.

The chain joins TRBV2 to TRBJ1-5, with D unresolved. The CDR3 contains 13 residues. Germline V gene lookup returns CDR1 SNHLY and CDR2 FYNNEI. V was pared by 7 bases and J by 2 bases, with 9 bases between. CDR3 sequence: CASTPGRNQPQHF. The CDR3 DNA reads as TGTGCCAGCACGCCAGGCCGCAATCAGCCCCAGCATTTT.

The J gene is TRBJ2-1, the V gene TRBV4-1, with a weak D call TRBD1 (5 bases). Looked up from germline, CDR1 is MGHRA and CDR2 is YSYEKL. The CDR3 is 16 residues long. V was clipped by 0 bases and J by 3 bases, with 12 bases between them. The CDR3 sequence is CASSQDSGALYNEQFF. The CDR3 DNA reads TGCGCCAGCAGCCAAGATAGTGGGGCTCTCTACAATGAGCAGTTCTTC.

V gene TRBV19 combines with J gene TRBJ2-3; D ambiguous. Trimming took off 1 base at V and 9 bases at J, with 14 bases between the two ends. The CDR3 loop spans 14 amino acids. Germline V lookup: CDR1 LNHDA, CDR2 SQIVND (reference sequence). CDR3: CASSIGATTQTQYF. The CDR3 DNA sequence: TGTGCCAGTAGTATAGGGGCGACCACTCAGACGCAGTATTTT.

The CDR3 protein is CAINVQGAGELFF. The CDR3 DNA reads as TGTGCCATCAATGTACAGGGCGCCGGGGAGCTGTTTTTT. This sequence joins TRBV10-3 and TRBJ2-2; perhaps TRBD1 as D (6 bases). The ends were cut back, 7 bases at V and 6 bases at J, with 12 bases in the middle. Germline V CDR1 and CDR2: ENHRY, SYGVKD. The CDR3 is made up of 13 amino acids.